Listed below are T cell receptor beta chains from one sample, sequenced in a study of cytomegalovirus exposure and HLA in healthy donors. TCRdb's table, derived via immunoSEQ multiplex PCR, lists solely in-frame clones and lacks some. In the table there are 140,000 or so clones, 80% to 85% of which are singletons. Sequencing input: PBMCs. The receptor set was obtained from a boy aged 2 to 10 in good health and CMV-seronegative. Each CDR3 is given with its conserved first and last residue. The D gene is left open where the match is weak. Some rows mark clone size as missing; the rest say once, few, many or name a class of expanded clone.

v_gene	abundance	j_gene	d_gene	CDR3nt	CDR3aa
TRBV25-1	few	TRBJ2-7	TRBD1	TGTGCCAGCACCGGGACCCCAAGGACAGGGGCCTACGAGCAGTACTTC	CASTGTPRTGAYEQYF
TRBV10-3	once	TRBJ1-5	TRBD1	TGTGCCATCAGCGGGGACAGGGAGTCGTCCCAGCATTTT	CAISGDRESSQHF
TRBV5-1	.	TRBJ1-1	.	TGCGCCAGCAGCTTGGTACAGGGAGTACCTGAAGCTTTCTTT	CASSLVQGVPEAFF
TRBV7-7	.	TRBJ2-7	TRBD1	TGTGCCAGCAGCTTAGCCCCAACGGGGACAGGGCACGAGCAGTACTTC	CASSLAPTGTGHEQYF
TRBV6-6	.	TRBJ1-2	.	TGTGCCAGCAGTTACTTCGGGGAATACTATGGCTACACCTTC	CASSYFGEYYGYTF
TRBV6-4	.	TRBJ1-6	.	TGTGCCAGCAGAGCGAGTCCGACGCTCACTAATAATTCACCCCTCCACTTT	CASRASPTLTNNSPLHF
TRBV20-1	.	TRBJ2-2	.	TGCAGTGCTAGTGACAACGGGGAGCTGTTTTTT	CSASDNGELFF
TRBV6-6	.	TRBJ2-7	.	TGTGCCAGCAGCCAGGGGCTCTACGAGCAGTACTTC	CASSQGLYEQYF
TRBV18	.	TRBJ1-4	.	TGTGCCAGCTCACCGGCAGGGGAGAAACTGTTTTTT	CASSPAGEKLFF
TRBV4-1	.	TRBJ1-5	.	TGCGCCAGCAGCCTCGCCGGGTATAGCAATCAGCCCCAGCATTTT	CASSLAGYSNQPQHF
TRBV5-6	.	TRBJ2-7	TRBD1	TGTGCCAGCAGCTTGGGTTGGATGGGACAGGACTCCTACGAGCAGTACTTC	CASSLGWMGQDSYEQYF
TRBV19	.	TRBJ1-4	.	TGTGCCAGTACCCCCGGAGGAAAACTGTTTTTT	CASTPGGKLFF
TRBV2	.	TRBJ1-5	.	TGTGCCAGCAGCCCTGGGAGGGTCGGTCAGCCCCAGCATTTT	CASSPGRVGQPQHF
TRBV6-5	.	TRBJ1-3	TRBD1	TGTGCCAGCAGCGGCGTACAGGGGCCTGGAAACACCATATATTTT	CASSGVQGPGNTIYF